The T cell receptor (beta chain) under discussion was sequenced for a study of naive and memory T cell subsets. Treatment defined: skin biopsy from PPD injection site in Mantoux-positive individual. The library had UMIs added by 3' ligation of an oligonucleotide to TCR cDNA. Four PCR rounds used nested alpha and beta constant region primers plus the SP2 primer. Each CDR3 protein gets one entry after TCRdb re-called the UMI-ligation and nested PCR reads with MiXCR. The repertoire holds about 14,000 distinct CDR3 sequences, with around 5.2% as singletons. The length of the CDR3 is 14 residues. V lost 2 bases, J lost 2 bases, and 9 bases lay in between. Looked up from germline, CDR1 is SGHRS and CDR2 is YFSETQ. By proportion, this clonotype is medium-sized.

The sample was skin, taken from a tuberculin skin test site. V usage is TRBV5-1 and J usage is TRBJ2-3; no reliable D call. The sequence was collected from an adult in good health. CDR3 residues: CASSLGDITDTQYF. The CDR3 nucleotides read TGCGCCAGCAGCTTAGGTGACATCACAGATACGCAGTATTTT.